A single sample is the source of the 26 T cell receptor beta chains below, sequenced in a study of shared T cell receptors in the human thymus. TCRdb's copy holds only in-frame clones and misses some; the assay was immunoSEQ multiplex PCR. The table shows hundreds of thousands of clones, with around 87% occurring only once. These data are also associated with another study on human thymus T cells.

The sample was thymocytes. These receptors all come from a boy under three years old with a congenital heart defect.

V usage is TRBV28 and J usage is TRBJ2-3; 10 bases line up with TRBD2. Germline CDR1 reads MDHEN; CDR2 reads SYDVKM. The V gene end was trimmed by 6 bases and the J gene end by 3 bases; junction bases not matched to a gene: 9. The CDR3 length is 16 residues. The CDR3 DNA follows: TGTGCCAGCAGAATGAAACCTAGCGGGAGAACAGATACGCAGTATTTT. The encoded protein is CASRMKPSGRTDTQYF.

The rearrangement joins TRBV6-1 to TRBJ1-2, with D perhaps matching TRBD1 (5 bases). The CDR3 totals 16 residues. CDR1 and CDR2 from the germline V gene are MNHNS and SASEGT. Deletions cut 3 bases from V and 8 bases from J, with 22 bases between. This CDR3 reads CASSDRIARRGAGYTF. The DNA for the CDR3 is TGTGCCAGCAGTGACCGTATAGCCCGGAGGGGCGCGGGCTACACCTTC.

V is TRBV19 and J is TRBJ2-7, with TRBD1 matching 9 bases. The germline CDR1 and CDR2 sequences are LNHDA and SQIVND (reference sequence). CDR3 length: 16 amino acids. The V and J ends lost 5 bases and 5 bases, in that order; junction bases with no gene match: 13. The CDR3 region has the DNA TGTGCCAGTAGTCCTATCGGGACAGGGCCTCCGGACGAGCAGTACTTC. It translates to CASSPIGTGPPDEQYF. The full variable domain, completed using reference TRBV19 and TRBJ2-7, is DGGITQSPKYLFRKEGQNVTLSCEQNLNHDAMYWYRQDPGQGLRLIYYSQIVNDFQKGDIAEGYSVSREKKESFPLTVTSAQKNPTAFYLCASSPIGTGPPDEQYFGPGTRLTVT.

The rearrangement joins TRBV5-5 to TRBJ1-2, with TRBD1 matching 12 bases. Germline V gene lookup returns CDR1 SGHKS and CDR2 YYEKEE (reference sequence). The CDR3 runs 12 residues. With V trimmed by 7 bases and J by 11 bases, 6 bases remained unmatched. The CDR3 sequence is CASGRDRGRYTF. The DNA of the CDR3 is TGTGCCAGCGGACGGGACAGGGGGCGGTACACCTTC.

The chain is built from TRBV6-1 and TRBJ2-1; D might be TRBD1 (6 bases). The V end lost 7 bases, the J end lost 8 bases, and 15 bases lay between the germline ends. The V gene's germline CDR1 is MNHNS and CDR2 SASEGT. This CDR3 is built from 13 residues. The CDR3: CASTKQGLDEQFF. Here the CDR3 DNA reads TGTGCCAGCACCAAACAGGGTTTGGATGAGCAGTTCTTC.

V gene TRBV28 combines with J gene TRBJ1-2, with D maybe TRBD1 (5 bases). CDR1 and CDR2 from the germline V gene are MDHEN and SYDVKM. V lost 7 bases, J lost 3 bases, and 12 bases lay in between. There are 13 residues in the CDR3. In DNA form, the CDR3 reads TGTGCCAGCATTGGGGGAGGGCACTATGGCTACACCTTC. As protein: CASIGGGHYGYTF.

CDR3 amino acids: CASSRESRVEQFF. The CDR3 DNA reads TGTGCCAGCAGTCGTGAGAGCCGGGTTGAGCAGTTCTTC. The rearrangement joins TRBV27 to TRBJ2-1, with no clear D. CDR3 length: 13 amino acids. Trimming removed 5 bases from V and 9 bases from J, with 14 bases in between. CDR1 is MNHEY, CDR2 SMNVEV, per germline (reference sequence).

This chain joins TRBV27 and TRBJ2-1, with 7 nucleotides matching TRBD2. The trim removed 6 bases at V and 10 bases at J, leaving 21 bases unmatched. The length of the CDR3 is 17 residues. Germline assignment: CDR1 MNHEY and CDR2 SMNVEV (reference sequence). This CDR3 reads CASSLGAGAGKIWEQFF. CDR3 sequence (DNA): TGTGCCAGCAGCCTTGGGGCGGGAGCGGGAAAAATCTGGGAGCAGTTCTTC.

The chain carries TRBV7-2 and TRBJ2-3; TRBD2 aligns across 13 bases. The CDR3 spans 17 residues. Trimming at V came to 2 bases and at J to 4 bases, leaving 6 bases not matched to a gene. Germline V gives CDR1 SGHTA, CDR2 FQGNSA. CDR3 DNA sequence: TGTGCCAGCAGCTTAAAACTAGCGGGGGGGCATCCAGATACGCAGTATTTT. Translating gives CASSLKLAGGHPDTQYF.

There are a few counts of this clone. The chain carries TRBV4-3 and TRBJ1-2; maybe TRBD1 (5 bases). This CDR3 contains 16 residues. With 0 bases removed from V and 4 bases from J, the gap between germline ends came to 15 bases. Per the germline V gene, CDR1 is LGHNA and CDR2 is YSLEER. For the CDR3, the DNA is TGCGCCAGCAGCCAAGAATCCGGAGGGACCCTCTATGGCTACACCTTC. It specifies CASSQESGGTLYGYTF.

The chain links TRBV28 to TRBJ2-7; 12 bases agree with TRBD1. There are 14 residues in the CDR3. J lost 6 bases, V lost 4 bases, and 4 bases had no gene match. Per the germline V gene, CDR1 is MDHEN and CDR2 is SYDVKM. CDR3 in amino acids: CASSSRDRGREQYF. The CDR3 region has the DNA TGTGCCAGCAGTTCCCGGGACAGGGGGCGCGAGCAGTACTTC.

CDR3 sequence (DNA): TGTGCCTGGAGTTTAGATCTCAATCAGCCCCAGCATTTT. Translation gives CAWSLDLNQPQHF. The chain links TRBV30 to TRBJ1-5; D unclear. CDR1 and CDR2 from the germline V gene are GTSNPN and SVGIG (reference sequence). This CDR3 has 13 residues. Trimming took off 2 bases at V and 3 bases at J, with 8 bases between the two ends. The entire variable domain, with the rest obtained from reference TRBV30 and TRBJ1-5, is as follows: SQTIHQWPATLVQPVGSPLSLECTVEGTSNPNLYWYRQAAGRGLQLLFYSVGIGQISSEVPQNLSASRPQDRQFILSSKKLLLSDSGFYLCAWSLDLNQPQHFGDGTRLSIL.

This sequence joins TRBV7-8 and TRBJ2-7; 8 bases agree with TRBD1. The V segment lost 5 bases and the J segment 0 bases; nucleotides outside the gene matches: 6. Per germline, CDR1 SGHVS and CDR2 FQNEAQ. The CDR3 has 15 residues. The CDR3, as DNA: TGTGCCAGCAGCCCGGGACAGGAGTTCTCCTACGAGCAGTACTTC. Translated: CASSPGQEFSYEQYF.

The chain employs TRBV6-5 and TRBJ1-2; 7 positions agree with TRBD1. V lost 6 bases and J lost 8; bases outside the gene matches: 9. This CDR3 is built from 13 residues. In germline, CDR1 is MNHEY, CDR2 SVGAGI. The CDR3 bases are TGTGCCAGCAGCCCGGACAGGTCGCACGGCTACACCTTC. Amino acid sequence: CASSPDRSHGYTF.

The chain combines TRBV10-3 with TRBJ2-5, with 8 positions matching TRBD2. V gave up 3 bases and J gave up 5 bases; unmatched junction bases: 8. The CDR3 is 15 residues long. Germline CDR1 and CDR2: ENHRY and SYGVKD. CDR3 DNA sequence: TGTGCCATCAGTGAAGGTAGCGGGGATAGGGAGACCCAGTACTTC. As protein: CAISEGSGDRETQYF.

V usage is TRBV4-1 and J usage is TRBJ1-1; D perhaps matches TRBD1 (5 bases). CDR3 length: 16 residues. Trimming took off 0 bases at V and 6 bases at J, with 17 bases between the two ends. From germline, CDR1 is MGHRA and CDR2 YSYEKL. The CDR3 DNA reads as TGCGCCAGCAGCCAAGATGGGCGGGGGGGGACCCCTGAAGCTTTCTTT. It yields the protein CASSQDGRGGTPEAFF.

The chain couples TRBV4-1 to TRBJ2-2; TRBD2 aligns across 10 bases. The CDR3 runs 17 residues. The V gene's germline CDR1 is MGHRA and CDR2 YSYEKL. The V and J ends lost 3 bases and 4 bases, in that order; junction bases with no gene match: 8. CDR3 in amino acids: CASSQELAGVRTGELFF. CDR3 nucleotide sequence: TGCGCCAGCAGCCAGGAGCTAGCGGGAGTTCGCACCGGGGAGCTGTTTTTT.

J is TRBJ1-2 and V is TRBV7-8, with unresolved D. Trimming cost V 0 bases and J 0 bases, with 5 bases left between them. This CDR3 has 14 amino acids. Germline values: CDR1 SGHVS, CDR2 FQNEAQ. The CDR3 loop is CASSLARSNYGYTF. As DNA, the CDR3 is TGTGCCAGCAGCTTAGCGCGGTCTAACTATGGCTACACCTTC.

V and J are TRBV5-1 and TRBJ2-5; D not resolved. V shed 4 bases and J shed 2 bases, with 12 bases lying between them. The CDR3 has 14 amino acids. In germline, CDR1 is SGHRS, CDR2 YFSETQ. The DNA of the CDR3 is TGCGCCAGCAGCCCGACTTATAAACAAGAGACCCAGTACTTC. Encoded protein: CASSPTYKQETQYF.

This clone is a singleton in its sample. CDR3 sequence: CASGFSGTYEQYF. DNA for the CDR3: TGTGCTAGTGGTTTTAGCGGGACTTACGAGCAGTACTTC. This chain joins TRBV12-5 and TRBJ2-7; TRBD2 aligns across 8 bases. The V gene's germline CDR1 is LGHNT and CDR2 FRNRAP. V shed 3 bases, J shed 4 bases, and the junction held 2 bases outside the gene matches. The CDR3 sequence is 13 residues long.

The chain is built from TRBV30 and TRBJ1-1, with D uncertain. The CDR3 runs to 11 residues. V lost 0 bases and J lost 10, with 9 bases in between. Germline V gene sequence: CDR1 GTSNPN, CDR2 SVGIG (reference sequence). Here the CDR3 reads CAWSVGRGAFF. The CDR3 DNA follows: TGTGCCTGGAGTGTAGGTCGGGGAGCTTTCTTT.

The chain links TRBV30 to TRBJ2-4; 12 nucleotides line up with TRBD2. Germline assignment: CDR1 GTSNPN and CDR2 SVGIG (reference sequence). Trimming cost V 2 bases and J 3 bases; bases outside gene matches: 20. The CDR3 contains 21 residues. In nucleotides, the CDR3 is TGTGCCTGGAGTCTCTATCCCCTACTAGCGGGGGGTCCTGTGGGCAAAAACATTCAGTACTTC. Amino acid sequence: CAWSLYPLLAGGPVGKNIQYF.

The chain employs TRBV5-8 and TRBJ1-1; D is perhaps TRBD1 (6 bases). V was clipped by 0 bases and J by 2 bases, with 11 bases between them. CDR1 and CDR2 (germline): SGHTS, YDEGEE. This CDR3 region has 15 residues. CDR3 in DNA: TGTGCCAGCAGCTTGGCAGGGACACCTAACACTGAAGCTTTCTTT. As protein: CASSLAGTPNTEAFF.

V usage is TRBV28 and J usage is TRBJ1-5; 8 bases fit TRBD1. This CDR3 has 14 residues. CDR1 is MDHEN, CDR2 SYDVKM, per germline. The ends lost 4 bases at V and 6 bases at J; junction bases unmatched: 5. CDR3 sequence reads: CASSSGGACQPQHF. The CDR3 DNA is TGTGCCAGCAGTTCAGGGGGCGCATGTCAGCCCCAGCATTTT.

The rearrangement joins TRBV15 to TRBJ2-4, with a possible D match to TRBD2 (6 bases). The CDR3 is 16 residues long. The ends were cut back, 1 base at V and 2 bases at J, with 12 bases in the middle. The germline CDR1 and CDR2 sequences are LNHNV and YYDKDF (reference sequence). The chain's CDR3 is CATSRVSGVPKNIQYF. Here the CDR3 DNA reads TGTGCCACCAGCAGAGTTTCGGGGGTACCCAAAAACATTCAGTACTTC.

The chain couples TRBV15 to TRBJ2-2; 10 positions match TRBD2. The germline V gene encodes CDR1 LNHNV and CDR2 YYDKDF (reference sequence). CDR3 length equals 16 residues. The V and J ends lost 9 bases and 4 bases, in that order; junction bases with no gene match: 11. The CDR3: CATNSGGAWSTGELFF. CDR3 sequence (DNA): TGTGCCACGAACAGCGGGGGGGCTTGGAGCACCGGGGAGCTGTTTTTT.